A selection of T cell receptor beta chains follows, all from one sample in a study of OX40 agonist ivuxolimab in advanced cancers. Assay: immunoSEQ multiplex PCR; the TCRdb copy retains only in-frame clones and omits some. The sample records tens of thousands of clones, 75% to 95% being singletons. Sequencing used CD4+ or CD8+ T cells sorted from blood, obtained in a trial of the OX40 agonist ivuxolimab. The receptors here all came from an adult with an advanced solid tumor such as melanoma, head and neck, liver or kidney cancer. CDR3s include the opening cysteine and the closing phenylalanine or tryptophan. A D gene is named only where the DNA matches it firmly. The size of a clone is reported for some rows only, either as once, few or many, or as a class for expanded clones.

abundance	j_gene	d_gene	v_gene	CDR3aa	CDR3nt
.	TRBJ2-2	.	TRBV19	CASSPSEELFF	TGTGCCAGTAGCCCTAGCGAGGAGCTGTTTTTT
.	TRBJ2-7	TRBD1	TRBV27	CASSRHQGAYEQYF	TGTGCCAGCAGTCGTCATCAGGGGGCCTACGAGCAGTACTTC
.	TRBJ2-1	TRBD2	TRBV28	CASSGAGVFYNEQFF	TGTGCCAGCAGTGGAGCGGGAGTTTTCTACAATGAGCAGTTCTTC
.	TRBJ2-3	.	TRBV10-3	CAISEPRTDTQYF	TGTGCCATCAGTGAGCCCCGCACAGATACGCAGTATTTT
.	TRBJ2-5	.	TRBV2	CASNLGIQETQYF	TGTGCCAGCAATTTAGGGATTCAAGAGACCCAGTACTTC
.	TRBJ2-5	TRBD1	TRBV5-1	CASSPGQGETQYF	TGCGCCAGCAGCCCTGGACAGGGGGAGACCCAGTACTTC
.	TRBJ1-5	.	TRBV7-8	CASSSGGGPSNQPQHF	TGTGCCAGCAGCTCCGGCGGGGGGCCGAGCAATCAGCCCCAGCATTTT
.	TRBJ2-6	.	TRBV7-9	CASSSPDREVGVLTF	TGTGCCAGCAGCTCCCCAGACAGGGAGGTGGGCGTCCTGACTTTC
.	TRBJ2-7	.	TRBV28	CASRSGGWEQYF	TGTGCCAGCAGGTCGGGGGGCTGGGAGCAGTACTTC
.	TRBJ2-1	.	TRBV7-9	CAGVRPGSSYNEQFF	TGTGCCGGTGTTCGTCCGGGGAGCTCCTACAATGAGCAGTTCTTC
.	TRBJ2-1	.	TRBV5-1	CASSLAGSNEQFF	TGCGCCAGCAGCTTGGCGGGGTCCAATGAGCAGTTCTTC
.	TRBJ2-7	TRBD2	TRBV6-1	CASSGTSGLLSYEQYF	TGTGCCAGCAGTGGGACTAGCGGGTTGCTGTCCTACGAGCAGTACTTC
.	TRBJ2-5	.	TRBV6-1	CASSEAISRAQYF	TGTGCCAGCAGTGAAGCGATATCGAGGGCCCAGTACTTC
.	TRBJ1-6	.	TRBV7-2	CASSSSSYNSPLHF	TGTGCCAGCAGCTCGAGCTCCTATAATTCACCCCTCCACTTT
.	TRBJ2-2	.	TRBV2	CASKMTESRGIGELFF	TGTGCCAGCAAGATGACAGAGTCCCGAGGCATCGGGGAGCTGTTTTTT
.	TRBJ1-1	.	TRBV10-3	CAISEQSGGDTEAFF	TGTGCCATCAGTGAGCAGTCGGGGGGAGACACTGAAGCTTTCTTT
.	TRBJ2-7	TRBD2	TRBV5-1	CASSIPSGSGEQYF	TGCGCCAGCAGCATCCCTAGCGGGAGTGGCGAGCAGTACTTC
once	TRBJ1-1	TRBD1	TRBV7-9	CASSGTANTEAFF	TGTGCCAGCAGTGGGACAGCTAACACTGAAGCTTTCTTT
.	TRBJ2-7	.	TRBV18	CASSPRSGYEQYF	TGTGCCAGCTCACCACGATCAGGGTACGAGCAGTACTTC
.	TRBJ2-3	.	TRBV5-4	CASSQVDPSTDTQYF	TGTGCCAGCAGCCAAGTGGACCCCAGCACAGATACGCAGTATTTT
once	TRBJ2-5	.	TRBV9	CASSVGPDRWETQYF	TGTGCCAGCAGCGTAGGCCCCGACCGATGGGAGACCCAGTACTTC
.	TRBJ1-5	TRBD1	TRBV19	CASREGGQPQHF	TGTGCCAGTAGGGAAGGGGGCCAGCCCCAGCATTTT
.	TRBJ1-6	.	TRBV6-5	CASSAGNSPLHF	TGTGCCAGCAGCGCAGGCAATTCACCCCTCCACTTT
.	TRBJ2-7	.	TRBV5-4	CASSSQSGPHEQYF	TGTGCCAGCAGCTCTCAGTCCGGGCCACACGAGCAGTACTTC
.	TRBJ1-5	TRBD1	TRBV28	CASRDRGVKGNQPQHF	TGTGCCAGCAGGGACAGGGGCGTAAAGGGGAATCAGCCCCAGCATTTT
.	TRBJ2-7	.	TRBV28	CASQARRDQNYYEQYF	TGTGCCTCCCAAGCCCGGAGGGACCAAAATTACTACGAGCAGTACTTC
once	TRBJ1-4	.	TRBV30	CAWNRDTTNEKLFF	TGTGCCTGGAACAGGGACACAACTAATGAAAAACTGTTTTTT
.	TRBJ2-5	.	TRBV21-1	CASSRRDSQQETQYF	TGTGCCAGCAGCCGCCGGGACAGCCAACAAGAGACCCAGTACTTC
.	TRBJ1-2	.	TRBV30	CAWSGGPGSNYGYTF	TGTGCCTGGAGTGGAGGTCCAGGCAGTAACTATGGCTACACCTTC
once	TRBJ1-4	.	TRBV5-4	CASSQTGNEKLFF	TGTGCCAGCAGCCAAACAGGGAATGAAAAACTGTTTTTT